The TCR beta chain described here comes from a study of blood T cell repertoires in COVID-19. This clone was recorded once. Repertoires were generated with immunoSEQ multiplex PCR, while TCRdb's copy carries only in-frame clones and drops some. The table records 150,000 to 200,000 clones, over 80% of them present only once. The germline CDR1 and CDR2 sequences are SEHNR and FQNEAQ (reference sequence). V shed 5 bases, J shed 7 bases, and the junction held 5 bases outside the gene matches. The CDR3 extends over 14 amino acids. The sequence derives from a woman aged 60-75 years who had recovered from COVID-19. Material for sequencing was PBMCs or T cells enriched from blood (not recorded which). V gene TRBV7-9 combines with J gene TRBJ2-1; 10 nucleotides line up with TRBD1. The CDR3 region has the DNA TGTGCCAGCAGCCCAGGACAGGGGGGGAATGAGCAGTTCTTC. This codes for CASSPGQGGNEQFF.